This record looks at one T cell receptor (beta chain) sequence and its context. Its antigen is not identified. The V and J ends lost 3 bases and 0 bases, in that order; junction bases with no gene match: 18. Germline V gene lookup returns CDR1 SGDLS and CDR2 YYNGEE. The CDR3 runs to 20 residues. The sample is drawn from a study of cytomegalovirus exposure and HLA in healthy donors. Background on the study: Within the Caucasian-associated ancestry cluster were roughly 81% of the 300 to 450 genotyped donors. Notes on the study in general: Across HLA loci, a later analysis found differing TCR association rates, with DRB1 most and HLA-C fewest. TCR beta V- and J-gene trimming was later associated with a missense DCLRE1C variant.

This PCR relied on a set of 60 Vbeta primers and 13 Jbeta primers. Using immunoSEQ multiplex PCR, the repertoire was profiled, and TCRdb retains in-frame clones only, with some absent. The table lists 100,000 to 150,000 clones, about 80% of them singletons. Sequenced: PBMCs. The V gene is TRBV9, the J gene TRBJ1-2, with 9 positions matching TRBD1. This clonotype was sampled from a man aged 25-40 years in good health and CMV-seropositive. In DNA, the CDR3 is TGTGCCAGCAGCGCCTCGGGACAGGGAGTATCCTTGGGATCTAACTATGGCTACACCTTC. Translated, it gives CASSASGQGVSLGSNYGYTF. Supplemented by reference TRBV9 and TRBJ1-2, the full variable domain reads DSGVTQTPKHLITATGQRVTLRCSPRSGDLSVYWYQQSLDQGLQFLIQYYNGEERAKGNILERFSAQQFPDLHSELNLSSLELGDSALYFCASSASGQGVSLGSNYGYTFGSGTRLTVV.